This TCR beta chain is drawn from a study of T-cell reconstitution after alpha-beta-depleted transplantation in children. This sample's TCRbeta library carried unique molecular identifier barcodes. TCRdb re-derived calls from the PCR reads in MiXCR, one entry per CDR3 protein. The data hold roughly 590,000 distinct CDR3 sequences, with around 16% observed a single time. Germline CDR1 DFQATT, CDR2 SNEGSKA (reference sequence). Trimming at V came to 2 bases and at J to 1 base, leaving 1 base not matched to a gene. The length of the CDR3 is 14 residues. There are many counts of this clonotype. The sequencing used PBMCs from the stem cell graft donor, collected from the stem cell graft. The rearrangement joins TRBV20-1 to TRBJ2-3; 9 nucleotides line up with TRBD2. The source of this sequence is a human donor who donated a stem cell graft to a child with acute myeloid leukemia. CDR3: CSARQRGGTDTQYF. DNA for the CDR3: TGCAGTGCTAGACAGCGGGGGGGCACAGATACGCAGTATTTT.